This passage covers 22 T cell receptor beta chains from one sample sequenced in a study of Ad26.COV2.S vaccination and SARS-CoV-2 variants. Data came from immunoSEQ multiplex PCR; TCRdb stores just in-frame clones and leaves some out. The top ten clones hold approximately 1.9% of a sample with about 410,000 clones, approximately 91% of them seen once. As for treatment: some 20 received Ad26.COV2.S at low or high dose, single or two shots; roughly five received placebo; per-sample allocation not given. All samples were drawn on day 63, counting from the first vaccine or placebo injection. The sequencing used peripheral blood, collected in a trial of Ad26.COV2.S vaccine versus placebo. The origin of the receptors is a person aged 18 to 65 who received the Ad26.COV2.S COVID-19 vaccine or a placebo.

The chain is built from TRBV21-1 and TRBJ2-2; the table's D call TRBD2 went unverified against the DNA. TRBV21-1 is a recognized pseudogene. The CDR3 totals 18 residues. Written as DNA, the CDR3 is TGTGCCAGCAGCAAGGGTTGGACTAGCGGGAGTAACACCGGGGAGCTGTTTTTT. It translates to CASSKGWTSGSNTGELFF.

As DNA, the CDR3 is TGTGCCAGCAGCCCCCGTCCGGGGGATACGCAGTATTTT. Translating gives CASSPRPGDTQYF. This chain joins TRBV14 and TRBJ2-3; the D gene is possibly TRBD2 (5 bases). V was shortened by 4 bases and J by 6 bases, with 11 bases between the two germline ends. There are 13 residues in the CDR3. Germline-derived CDR1 and CDR2 are SGHDN and FVKESK.

The CDR3 protein is CASIRTSGSLTDTQYF. The CDR3, as DNA: TGTGCCAGTATCCGGACTAGCGGGAGTCTGACAGATACGCAGTATTTT. This rearrangement joins TRBV19 to TRBJ2-3, with 13 bases lining up with TRBD2. Per germline, CDR1 LNHDA and CDR2 SQIVND (reference sequence). CDR3 length equals 16 residues. V gave up 7 bases and J gave up 3 bases; unmatched junction bases: 7.

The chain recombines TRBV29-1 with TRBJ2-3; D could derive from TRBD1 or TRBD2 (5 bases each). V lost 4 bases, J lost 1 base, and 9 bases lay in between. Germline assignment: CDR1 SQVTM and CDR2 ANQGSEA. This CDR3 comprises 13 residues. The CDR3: CSVARDRTDTQYF. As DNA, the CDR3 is TGCAGCGTTGCCAGGGACCGCACAGATACGCAGTATTTT.

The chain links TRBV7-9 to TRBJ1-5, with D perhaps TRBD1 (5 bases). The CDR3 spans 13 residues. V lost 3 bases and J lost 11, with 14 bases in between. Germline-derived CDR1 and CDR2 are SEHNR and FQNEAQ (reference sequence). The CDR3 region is CASSLDQVGAQHF. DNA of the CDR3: TGTGCCAGCAGCTTGGATCAAGTGGGGGCCCAGCATTTT. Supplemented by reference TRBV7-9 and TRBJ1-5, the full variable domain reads DTGVSQNPRHKITKRGQNVTFRCDPISEHNRLYWYRQTLGQGPEFLTYFQNEAQLEKSRLLSDRFSAERPKGSFSTLEIQRTEQGDSAMYLCASSLDQVGAQHFGDGTRLSIL.

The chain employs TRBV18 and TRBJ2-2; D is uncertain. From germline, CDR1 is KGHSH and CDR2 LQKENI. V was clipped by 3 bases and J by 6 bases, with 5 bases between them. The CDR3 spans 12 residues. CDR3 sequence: CASSPTAGELFF. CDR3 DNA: TGTGCCAGCTCACCGACGGCCGGGGAGCTGTTTTTT.

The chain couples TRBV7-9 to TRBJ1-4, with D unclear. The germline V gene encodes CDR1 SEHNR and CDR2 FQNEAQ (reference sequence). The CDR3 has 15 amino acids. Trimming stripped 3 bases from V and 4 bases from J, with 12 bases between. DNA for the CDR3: TGTGCCAGCAGCTTTCAAGGGTCGGTTAATGAAAAACTGTTTTTT. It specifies CASSFQGSVNEKLFF.

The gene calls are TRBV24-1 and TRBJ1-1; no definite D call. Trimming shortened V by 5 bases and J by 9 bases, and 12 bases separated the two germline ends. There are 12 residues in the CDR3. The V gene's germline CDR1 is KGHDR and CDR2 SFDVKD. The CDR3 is CATSATGYQAFF. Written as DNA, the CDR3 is TGTGCCACCAGTGCAACGGGTTACCAAGCTTTCTTT.

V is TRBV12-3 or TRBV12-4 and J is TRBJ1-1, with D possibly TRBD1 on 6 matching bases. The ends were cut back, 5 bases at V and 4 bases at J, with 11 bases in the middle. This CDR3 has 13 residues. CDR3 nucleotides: TGTGCCAGCAGTAAGACAGGACTCACTGAAGCTTTCTTT. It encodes CASSKTGLTEAFF.

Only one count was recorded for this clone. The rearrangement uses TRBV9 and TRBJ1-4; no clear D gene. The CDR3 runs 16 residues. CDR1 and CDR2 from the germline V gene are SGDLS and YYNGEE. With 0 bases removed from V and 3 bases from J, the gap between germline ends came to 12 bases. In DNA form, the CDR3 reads TGTGCCAGCAGCGTAGACACGGGCGGTTCTAATGAAAAACTGTTTTTT. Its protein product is CASSVDTGGSNEKLFF.

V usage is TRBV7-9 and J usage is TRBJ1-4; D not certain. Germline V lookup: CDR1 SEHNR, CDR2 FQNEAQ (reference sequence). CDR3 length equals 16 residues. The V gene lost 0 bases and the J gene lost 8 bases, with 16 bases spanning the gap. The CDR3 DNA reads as TGTGCCAGCAGCTTAGCGCGTGGGCGCGTGGGGGAAAAACTGTTTTTT. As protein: CASSLARGRVGEKLFF.

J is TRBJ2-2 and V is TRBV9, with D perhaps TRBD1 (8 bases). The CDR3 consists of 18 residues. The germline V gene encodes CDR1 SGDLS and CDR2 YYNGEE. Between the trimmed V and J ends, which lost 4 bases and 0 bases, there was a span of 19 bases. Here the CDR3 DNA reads TGTGCCAGCAGCCGAAGAAGCGGGACAGGAACGAACACCGGGGAGCTGTTTTTT. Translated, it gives CASSRRSGTGTNTGELFF.

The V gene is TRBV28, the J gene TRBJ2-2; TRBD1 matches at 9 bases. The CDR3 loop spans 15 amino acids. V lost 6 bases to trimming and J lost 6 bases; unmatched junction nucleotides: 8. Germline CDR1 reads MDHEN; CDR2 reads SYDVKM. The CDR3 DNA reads TGTGCCAGCAGGGATGGGACAGGGTGGGCCGGGGAGCTGTTTTTT. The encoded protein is CASRDGTGWAGELFF.

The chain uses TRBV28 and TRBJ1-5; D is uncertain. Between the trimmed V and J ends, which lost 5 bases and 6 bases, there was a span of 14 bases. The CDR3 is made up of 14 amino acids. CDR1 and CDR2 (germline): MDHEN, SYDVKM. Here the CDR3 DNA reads TGTGCCAGCAGTCCTAGCCGTGTAGGTCAGCCCCAGCATTTT. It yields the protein CASSPSRVGQPQHF.

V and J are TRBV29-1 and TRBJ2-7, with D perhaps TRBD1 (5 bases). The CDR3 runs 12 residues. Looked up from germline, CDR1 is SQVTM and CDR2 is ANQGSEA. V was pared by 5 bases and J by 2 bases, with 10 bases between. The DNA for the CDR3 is TGCAGCGTTAGGGGCAGTGCCTACGAGCAGTACTTC. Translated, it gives CSVRGSAYEQYF.

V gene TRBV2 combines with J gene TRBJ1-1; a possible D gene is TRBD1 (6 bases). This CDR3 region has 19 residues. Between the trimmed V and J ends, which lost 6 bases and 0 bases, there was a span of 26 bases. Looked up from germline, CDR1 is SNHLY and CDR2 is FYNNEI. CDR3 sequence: CASSPFVGGGLDMNTEAFF. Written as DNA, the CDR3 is TGTGCCAGCAGCCCCTTTGTAGGGGGGGGTCTAGATATGAACACTGAAGCTTTCTTT. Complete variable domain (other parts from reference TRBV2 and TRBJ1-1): EPEVTQTPSHQVTQMGQEVILRCVPISNHLYFYWYRQILGQKVEFLVSFYNNEISEKSEIFDDQFSVERPDGSNFTLKIRSTKLEDSAMYFCASSPFVGGGLDMNTEAFFGQGTRLTVV.

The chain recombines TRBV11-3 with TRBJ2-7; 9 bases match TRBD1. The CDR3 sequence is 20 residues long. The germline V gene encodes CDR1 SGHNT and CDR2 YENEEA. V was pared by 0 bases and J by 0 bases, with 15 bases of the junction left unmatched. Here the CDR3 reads CASSLEDPGQGFPYSYEQYF. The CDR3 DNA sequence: TGTGCCAGCAGCTTAGAGGACCCGGGACAGGGCTTCCCATACTCCTACGAGCAGTACTTC.

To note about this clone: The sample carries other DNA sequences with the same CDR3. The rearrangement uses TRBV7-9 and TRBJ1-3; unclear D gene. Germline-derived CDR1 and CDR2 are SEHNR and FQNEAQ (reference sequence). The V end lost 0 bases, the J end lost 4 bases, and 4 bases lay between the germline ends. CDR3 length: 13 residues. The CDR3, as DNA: TGTGCCAGCAGCTTAGCCGGGGGAAACACCATATATTTT. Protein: CASSLAGGNTIYF.

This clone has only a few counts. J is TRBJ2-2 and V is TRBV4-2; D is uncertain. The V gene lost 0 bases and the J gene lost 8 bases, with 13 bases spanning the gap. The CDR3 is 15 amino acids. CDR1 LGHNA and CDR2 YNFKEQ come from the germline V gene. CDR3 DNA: TGTGCCAGCAGCCAAGATATCCCCGAAGTTGGGGAGCTGTTTTTT. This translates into CASSQDIPEVGELFF.

CDR3 sequence: CASSERGWDSSYEQYF. CDR3 DNA: TGTGCCAGCAGTGAACGGGGATGGGACAGCTCCTACGAGCAGTACTTC. This chain connects TRBV2 to TRBJ2-7; 7 positions agree with TRBD1. Losses at the gene ends were 2 bases for V and 0 bases for J; bases not matched to a gene: 7. Germline CDR1 SNHLY, CDR2 FYNNEI. The CDR3 consists of 16 residues.

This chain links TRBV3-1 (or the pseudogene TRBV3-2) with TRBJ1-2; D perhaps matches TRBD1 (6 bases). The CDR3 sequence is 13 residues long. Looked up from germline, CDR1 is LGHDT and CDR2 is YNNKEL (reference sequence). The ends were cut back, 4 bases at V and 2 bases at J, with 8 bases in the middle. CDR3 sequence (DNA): TGTGCCAGCAGCCGGACAGAGAACTATGGCTACACCTTC. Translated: CASSRTENYGYTF.

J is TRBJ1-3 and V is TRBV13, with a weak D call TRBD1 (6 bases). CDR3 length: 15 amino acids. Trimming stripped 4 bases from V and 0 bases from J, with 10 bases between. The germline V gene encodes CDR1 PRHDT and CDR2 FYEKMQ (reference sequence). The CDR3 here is CASSSRTASGNTIYF. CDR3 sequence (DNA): TGTGCCAGCAGCTCCAGGACAGCCTCTGGAAACACCATATATTTT.